A selection of T cell receptor beta chains follows, all from one sample in a study of cytotoxic CD8 clonotypes in ibrutinib-treated CLL. TCRdb's copy holds only in-frame clones and misses some; the assay was immunoSEQ multiplex PCR. The sample has some 30,000 clones; more than 75% are singletons. The source material was PBMCs, sampled after 36 months of ibrutinib treatment. The receptors shown here come from a human donor with chronic lymphocytic leukemia. Both conserved end residues are part of each CDR3. The order of the fields is clone size, D gene, V gene, J gene, CDR3 protein, CDR3 DNA. The D gene is left open where the match is weak. Expanded clones are given a class, and other clones once, few, many or no size at all.

>-|-|TRBV11-1|TRBJ1-1
CASSSPSDWGTEAFF
TGTGCCAGCAGCTCGCCCTCAGACTGGGGCACTGAAGCTTTCTTT
>few|TRBD2|TRBV13|TRBJ2-3
CASSLVAGGIDTQYF
TGTGCCAGCAGCTTAGTAGCGGGGGGGATAGATACGCAGTATTTT
>-|-|TRBV4-3|TRBJ1-2
CASSQEGWGLFPYYGYTF
TGCGCCAGCAGCCAAGAAGGGTGGGGGCTCTTCCCCTACTATGGCTACACCTTC
>-|-|TRBV20-1|TRBJ2-1
CSAPVRDEQFF
TGCAGTGCTCCCGTTCGAGATGAGCAGTTCTTC
>-|-|TRBV30|TRBJ1-2
CACQYREKSYGYTF
TGTGCCTGCCAGTACAGGGAAAAGAGCTATGGCTACACCTTC
>-|-|TRBV19|TRBJ2-1
CASSIDAGTPVYEQFF
TGTGCCAGTAGTATAGATGCCGGGACTCCAGTGTATGAGCAGTTCTTC
>-|-|TRBV4-1|TRBJ1-2
CASSHRKEGNYGYTF
TGCGCCAGCAGCCACCGAAAAGAAGGAAACTATGGCTACACCTTC
>few|-|TRBV30|TRBJ1-3
CALWTVSSGNTIYF
TGTGCCCTTTGGACAGTCAGCTCTGGAAACACCATATATTTT
>-|-|TRBV10-3|TRBJ2-5
CAIRSGVTGETQYF
TGTGCCATCAGATCCGGGGTTACGGGGGAGACCCAGTACTTC
>few|-|TRBV19|TRBJ2-6
CASSISGANVLTF
TGTGCCAGTAGTATCTCTGGGGCCAACGTCCTGACTTTC
>few|-|TRBV7-2|TRBJ1-2
CASSLAITVYGYTF
TGTGCCAGCAGCTTAGCGATAACGGTCTATGGCTACACCTTC
>once|-|TRBV9|TRBJ2-3
CASSPNPPGATDTQYF
TGTGCCAGCAGCCCTAACCCCCCCGGGGCCACAGATACGCAGTATTTT
>few|TRBD1|TRBV4-1|TRBJ1-2
CASSQTSRGTLAGRSYTF
TGCGCCAGCAGCCAAACCTCCAGGGGGACCCTGGCAGGGAGAAGCTACACCTTC
>-|-|TRBV27|TRBJ2-3
CASSLVVADTQYF
TGTGCCAGCAGTTTAGTAGTTGCAGATACGCAGTATTTT
>-|TRBD1|TRBV29-1|TRBJ1-4
CSVDGTGYGGELFF
TGCAGCGTTGACGGGACAGGGTACGGTGGGGAACTGTTTTTT
>-|TRBD1|TRBV27|TRBJ2-7
CASSLWTGSYEQYF
TGTGCCAGCAGTCTTTGGACAGGGTCCTACGAGCAGTACTTC
>-|-|TRBV7-9|TRBJ2-3
CASSSTPWTEAQYF
TGTGCCAGCAGCTCTACCCCGTGGACCGAGGCGCAGTATTTT
>-|TRBD2|TRBV30|TRBJ2-1
CAWRVTSGGGEQFF
TGTGCCTGGAGGGTGACTAGCGGGGGGGGTGAGCAGTTCTTC
>-|TRBD1|TRBV2|TRBJ1-3
CASAGPSTGGEGGNTIYF
TGTGCCAGCGCGGGCCCTTCGACAGGGGGCGAAGGAGGAAACACCATATATTTT
>-|-|TRBV6-6|TRBJ1-2
CASSYTPGGGTYGYTF
TGTGCCAGCAGTTACACTCCCGGAGGGGGGACCTATGGCTACACCTTC
>-|TRBD1|TRBV19|TRBJ1-6
CASSPPLTGGWSPLHF
TGTGCCAGTAGTCCCCCCCTAACAGGGGGCTGGTCACCCCTCCACTTT
>few|TRBD1|TRBV7-9|TRBJ2-7
CASGKTGPDEQYF
TGTGCCAGCGGCAAGACAGGGCCCGACGAGCAGTACTTC
>-|-|TRBV16|TRBJ1-2
CASSQDESHYGYTF
TGTGCCAGCAGCCAAGACGAATCCCACTATGGCTACACCTTC
>-|-|TRBV9|TRBJ2-3
CASSVALSEPRTDTQYF
TGTGCCAGCAGCGTAGCCCTTAGCGAACCCCGCACAGATACGCAGTATTTT
>-|TRBD2|TRBV5-1|TRBJ2-1
CASSSSGGTYNEQFF
TGCGCCAGCAGCAGTAGCGGGGGAACCTACAATGAGCAGTTCTTC
>-|TRBD1|TRBV7-9|TRBJ2-2
CASTWGTGLNTGELFF
TGTGCCAGCACCTGGGGGACAGGCTTGAACACCGGGGAGCTGTTTTTT
>-|TRBD2|TRBV4-2|TRBJ2-1
CASSPREAGGPGNEQFF
TGTGCCAGCAGCCCCCGAGAAGCGGGGGGGCCGGGGAATGAGCAGTTCTTC
>-|TRBD2|TRBV7-9|TRBJ2-3
CASSLTGGTQYF
TGTGCCAGCAGCTTAACGGGAGGTACGCAGTATTTT
>-|-|TRBV7-2|TRBJ1-6
CASSFTGHYNSPLHF
TGTGCCAGCAGCTTCACGGGACATTATAATTCACCCCTCCACTTT
>-|TRBD1|TRBV7-3|TRBJ2-1
CASSSRTGFDNEQFF
TGTGCCAGCAGCTCCCGGACAGGGTTCGACAATGAGCAGTTCTTC
>-|-|TRBV5-1|TRBJ2-3
CASSSVQGRTDTQYF
TGCGCCAGCAGCTCAGTGCAGGGCCGCACAGATACGCAGTATTTT
>-|-|TRBV27|TRBJ1-1
CASSLRPDGGTEAFF
TGTGCCAGCAGTCTCCGACCTGACGGAGGCACTGAAGCTTTCTTT
>-|TRBD1|TRBV18|TRBJ2-4
CASSDRGDIQYF
TGTGCCAGCTCAGACAGGGGGGACATTCAGTACTTC
>-|TRBD1|TRBV5-1|TRBJ2-7
CASSSRTPPGGEQYF
TGCGCCAGCAGCTCACGGACACCCCCAGGGGGAGAGCAGTACTTC
>-|TRBD1|TRBV4-3|TRBJ1-2
CASSQPGQASVHGYTF
TGCGCCAGCAGCCAACCCGGACAGGCGAGTGTTCATGGCTACACCTTC
>-|-|TRBV5-6|TRBJ1-1
CASSLEIGGVGAEAFF
TGTGCCAGCAGCTTGGAGATTGGAGGTGTAGGCGCTGAAGCTTTCTTT
>-|-|TRBV11-2|TRBJ2-3
CASSLGEATQYF
TGTGCCAGCAGCTTAGGTGAGGCTACGCAGTATTTT
>-|TRBD1|TRBV7-9|TRBJ1-2
CASSRGQGGLNYGYTF
TGTGCCAGCAGCAGAGGACAGGGGGGCCTTAACTATGGCTACACCTTC
>-|TRBD2|TRBV4-1|TRBJ2-1
CASSHGGGAGNEQFF
TGCGCCAGCAGCCACGGCGGGGGGGCGGGAAATGAGCAGTTCTTC
>-|-|TRBV6-5|TRBJ1-1
CASSPSGGPNTEAFF
TGTGCCAGCAGTCCCTCTGGGGGCCCTAACACTGAAGCTTTCTTT
>-|TRBD1|TRBV4-2|TRBJ1-4
CATSGQGETNEKLFF
TGTGCCACTTCTGGACAGGGCGAAACTAATGAAAAACTGTTTTTT
>-|-|TRBV18|TRBJ1-1
CASSPPTKNTEAFF
TGTGCCAGCTCACCGCCCACTAAGAACACTGAAGCTTTCTTT
>-|-|TRBV6-5|TRBJ2-1
CASSYAGGGNEQFF
TGTGCCAGCAGTTACGCAGGAGGAGGCAATGAGCAGTTCTTC
>-|-|TRBV9|TRBJ2-2
CASSGRNTGELFF
TGTGCCAGCAGTGGGAGGAACACCGGGGAGCTGTTTTTT
>-|-|TRBV11-2|TRBJ1-1
CASSLDHPPEAFF
TGTGCCAGCAGCTTAGATCACCCCCCTGAAGCTTTCTTT
>-|-|TRBV27|TRBJ1-4
CASSVRGEKLFF
TGTGCCAGCAGTGTCCGAGGTGAAAAACTGTTTTTT
>-|TRBD1|TRBV19|TRBJ1-2
CASSIDRGIGGYTF
TGTGCCAGTAGTATCGACAGGGGGATTGGCGGCTACACCTTC
>-|-|TRBV5-4|TRBJ1-5
CASSLWGLSNQPQHF
TGTGCCAGCAGCTTATGGGGGCTCAGCAATCAGCCCCAGCATTTT
>-|-|TRBV5-6|TRBJ2-1
CASSLGTQSYNEQFF
TGTGCCAGCAGCTTAGGGACTCAATCCTACAATGAGCAGTTCTTC
>-|TRBD1|TRBV27|TRBJ1-1
CASKGQGGTEAFF
TGTGCCAGCAAAGGACAGGGCGGGACTGAAGCTTTCTTT
>-|TRBD1|TRBV2|TRBJ1-2
CASNRDRGGDGYTF
TGTGCCAGCAACCGAGACAGGGGGGGCGATGGCTACACCTTC
>-|-|TRBV7-9|TRBJ2-7
CASSLGSGDEQYF
TGTGCCAGCAGCTTAGGGTCTGGGGACGAGCAGTACTTC